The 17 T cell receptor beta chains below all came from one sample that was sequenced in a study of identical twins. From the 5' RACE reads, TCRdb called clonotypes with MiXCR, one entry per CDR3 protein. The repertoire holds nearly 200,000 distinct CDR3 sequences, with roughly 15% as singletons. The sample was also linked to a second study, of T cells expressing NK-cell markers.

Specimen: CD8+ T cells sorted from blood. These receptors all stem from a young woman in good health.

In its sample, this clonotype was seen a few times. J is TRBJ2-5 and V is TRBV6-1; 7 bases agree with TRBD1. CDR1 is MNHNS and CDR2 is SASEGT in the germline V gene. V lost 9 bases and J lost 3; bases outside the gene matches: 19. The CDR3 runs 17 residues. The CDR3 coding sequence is TGTGCCAGTACAGGGGCCTTTCGGACAGGCCCGAAAGAGACCCAGTACTTC. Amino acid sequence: CASTGAFRTGPKETQYF.

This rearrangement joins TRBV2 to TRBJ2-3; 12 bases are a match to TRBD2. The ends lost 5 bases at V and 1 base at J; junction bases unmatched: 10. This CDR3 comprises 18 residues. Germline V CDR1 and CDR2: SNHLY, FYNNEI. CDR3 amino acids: CASSKGLAGRFRTDTQYF. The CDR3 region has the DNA TGTGCCAGCAGTAAGGGACTAGCGGGTCGTTTTCGCACAGATACGCAGTATTTT.

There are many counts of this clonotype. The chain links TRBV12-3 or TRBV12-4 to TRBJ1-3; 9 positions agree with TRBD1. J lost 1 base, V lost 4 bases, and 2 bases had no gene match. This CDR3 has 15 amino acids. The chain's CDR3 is CASSWTGESGNTIYF. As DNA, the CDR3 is TGTGCCAGCAGTTGGACAGGGGAATCTGGAAACACCATATATTTT.

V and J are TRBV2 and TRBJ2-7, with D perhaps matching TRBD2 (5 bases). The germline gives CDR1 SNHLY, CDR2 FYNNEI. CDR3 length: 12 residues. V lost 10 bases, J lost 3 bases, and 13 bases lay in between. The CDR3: CATRTYHYEQYF. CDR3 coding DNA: TGTGCCACCAGGACTTACCACTACGAGCAGTACTTC.

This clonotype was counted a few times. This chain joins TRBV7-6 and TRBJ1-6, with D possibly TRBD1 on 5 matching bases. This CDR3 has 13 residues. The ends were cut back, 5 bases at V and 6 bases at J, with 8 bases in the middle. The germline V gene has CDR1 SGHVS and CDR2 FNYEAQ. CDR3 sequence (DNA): TGTGCCAGCAGCCGCGGGGGTAATTCACCCCTCCACTTT. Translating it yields CASSRGGNSPLHF. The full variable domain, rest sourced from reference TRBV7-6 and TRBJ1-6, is GAGVSQSPRYKVTKRGQDVALRCDPISGHVSLYWYRQALGQGPEFLTYFNYEAQQDKSGLPNDRFSAERPEGSISTLTIQRTEQRDSAMYRCASSRGGNSPLHFGNGTRLTVT.

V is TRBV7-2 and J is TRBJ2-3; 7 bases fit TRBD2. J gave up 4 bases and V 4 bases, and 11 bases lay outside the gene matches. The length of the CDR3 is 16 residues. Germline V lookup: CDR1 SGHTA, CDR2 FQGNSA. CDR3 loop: CASSSPGLVLADTQYF. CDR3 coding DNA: TGTGCCAGCAGCTCCCCTGGACTAGTTTTAGCAGATACGCAGTATTTT.

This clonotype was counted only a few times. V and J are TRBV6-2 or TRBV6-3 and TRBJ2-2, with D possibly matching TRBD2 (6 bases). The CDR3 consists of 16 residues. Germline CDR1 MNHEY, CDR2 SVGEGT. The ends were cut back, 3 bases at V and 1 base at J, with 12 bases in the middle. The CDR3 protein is CASSYPGTVNTGELFF. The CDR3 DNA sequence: TGTGCCAGCAGTTATCCCGGGACTGTGAACACCGGGGAGCTGTTTTTT.

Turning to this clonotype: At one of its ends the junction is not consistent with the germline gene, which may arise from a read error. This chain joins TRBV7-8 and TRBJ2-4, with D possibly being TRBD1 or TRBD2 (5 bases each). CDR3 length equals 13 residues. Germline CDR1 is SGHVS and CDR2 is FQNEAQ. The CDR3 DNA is TGTGCCAGGAGCTCCGGGACCCCTGACATTCAGTACTTC. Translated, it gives CARSSGTPDIQYF.

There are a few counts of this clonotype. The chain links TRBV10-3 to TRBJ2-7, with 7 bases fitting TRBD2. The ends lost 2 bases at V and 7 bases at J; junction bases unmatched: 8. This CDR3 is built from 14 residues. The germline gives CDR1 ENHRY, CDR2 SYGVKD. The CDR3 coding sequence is TGTGCCATCAGTGAGGAAGGCCTAGCGGTGGAGCAGTACTTC. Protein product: CAISEEGLAVEQYF.

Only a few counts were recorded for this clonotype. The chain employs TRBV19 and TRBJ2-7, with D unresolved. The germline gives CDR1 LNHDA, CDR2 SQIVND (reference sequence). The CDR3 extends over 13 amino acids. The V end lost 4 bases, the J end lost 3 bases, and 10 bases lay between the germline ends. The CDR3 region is CASSSLVDYEQYF. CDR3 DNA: TGTGCCAGTAGTAGCCTAGTAGACTACGAGCAGTACTTC. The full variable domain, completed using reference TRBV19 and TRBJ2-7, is DGGITQSPKYLFRKEGQNVTLSCEQNLNHDAMYWYRQDPGQGLRLIYYSQIVNDFQKGDIAEGYSVSREKKESFPLTVTSAQKNPTAFYLCASSSLVDYEQYFGPGTRLTVT.

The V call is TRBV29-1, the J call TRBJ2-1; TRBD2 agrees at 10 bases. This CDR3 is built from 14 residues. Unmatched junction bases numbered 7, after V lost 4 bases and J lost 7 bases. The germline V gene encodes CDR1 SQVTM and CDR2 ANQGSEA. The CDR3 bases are TGCAGCGTTGGCCTAGCGGGAGTATTGAATGAGCAGTTCTTC. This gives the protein CSVGLAGVLNEQFF.

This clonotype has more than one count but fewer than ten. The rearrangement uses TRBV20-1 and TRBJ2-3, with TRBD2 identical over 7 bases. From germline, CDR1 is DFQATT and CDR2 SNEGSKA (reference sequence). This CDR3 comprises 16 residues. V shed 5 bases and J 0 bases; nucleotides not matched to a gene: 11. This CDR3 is CSAGGPGLPSTDTQYF. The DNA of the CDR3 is TGCAGTGCTGGGGGACCGGGACTACCCAGCACAGATACGCAGTATTTT.

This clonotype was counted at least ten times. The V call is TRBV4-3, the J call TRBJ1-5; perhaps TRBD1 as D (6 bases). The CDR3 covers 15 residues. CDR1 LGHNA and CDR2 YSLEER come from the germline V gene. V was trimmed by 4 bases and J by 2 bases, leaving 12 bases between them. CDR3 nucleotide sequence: TGCGCCAGCAGCCCGGGGGCAGGGGGCAATCAGCCCCAGCATTTT. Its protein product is CASSPGAGGNQPQHF.

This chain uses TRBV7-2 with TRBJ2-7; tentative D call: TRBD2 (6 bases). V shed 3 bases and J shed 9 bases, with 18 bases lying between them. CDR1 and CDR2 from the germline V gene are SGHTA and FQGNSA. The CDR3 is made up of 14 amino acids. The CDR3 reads CASSFSRGFTLQYF. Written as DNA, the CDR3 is TGTGCCAGCAGCTTTTCCCGGGGGTTTACGCTGCAGTACTTC.

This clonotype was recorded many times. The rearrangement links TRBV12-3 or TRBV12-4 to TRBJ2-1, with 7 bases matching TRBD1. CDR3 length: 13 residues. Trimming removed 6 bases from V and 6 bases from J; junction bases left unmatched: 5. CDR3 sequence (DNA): TGTGCCAGCAGCTATACAGGGGTCAATGAGCAGTTCTTC. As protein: CASSYTGVNEQFF.

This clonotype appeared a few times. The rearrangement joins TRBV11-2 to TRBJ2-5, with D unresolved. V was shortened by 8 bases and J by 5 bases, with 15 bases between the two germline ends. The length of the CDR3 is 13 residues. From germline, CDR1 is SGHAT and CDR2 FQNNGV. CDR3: CASVGTLGETQYF. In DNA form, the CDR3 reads TGTGCCAGCGTTGGAACGTTGGGCGAGACCCAGTACTTC.

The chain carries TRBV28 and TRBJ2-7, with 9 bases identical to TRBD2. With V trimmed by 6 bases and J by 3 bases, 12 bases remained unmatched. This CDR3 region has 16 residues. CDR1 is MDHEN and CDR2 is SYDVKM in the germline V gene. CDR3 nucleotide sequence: TGTGCCAGCAGCAACATACCGGGACTAGCCTACTACGAGCAGTACTTC. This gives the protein CASSNIPGLAYYEQYF.